This T cell receptor beta chain was found in a study of T cell repertoires in ileal Crohn's disease. CDR3 length equals 17 residues. From germline, CDR1 is LNHDA and CDR2 SQIVND (reference sequence). Germline trimming cut 7 bases from V and 3 bases from J; bases unmatched to any gene: 11. Assay used: immunoSEQ multiplex PCR; TCRdb lists only in-frame clones, some missing. Here the sample spans 7,000 to 9,500 clones, roughly 96% being singletons. The clonotype was recovered from an adult with Crohn's disease. Specimen: ileal tissue. V usage is TRBV19 and J usage is TRBJ2-6; 8 positions agree with TRBD1. The CDR3 loop reads CASIRDRILRGANVLTF. In DNA, the CDR3 is TGTGCCAGTATTAGGGACAGGATTTTACGTGGGGCCAACGTCCTGACTTTC.